These 20 T cell receptor beta chains originate from one sample sequenced in a study of blood T cell repertoires in COVID-19. Only in-frame clones appear in the TCRdb table, and some are missing; sequencing was by immunoSEQ multiplex PCR. The sample lists about 130,000 clones, approximately 83% occurring once. Sequenced sample: peripheral blood. The receptors shown here come from a woman between 50 and 59 years old with acute or convalescent COVID-19.

The J gene is TRBJ1-1, the V gene TRBV9; D might be TRBD1 (6 bases). Germline V lookup: CDR1 SGDLS, CDR2 YYNGEE. V lost 3 bases and J lost 1, with 13 bases in between. The CDR3 has 15 residues. DNA of the CDR3: TGTGCCAGCAGCGCGGGGGGCAGGCCGAACACTGAAGCTTTCTTT. This sequence encodes CASSAGGRPNTEAFF. Filled out from reference TRBV9 and TRBJ1-1, the complete variable domain reads DSGVTQTPKHLITATGQRVTLRCSPRSGDLSVYWYQQSLDQGLQFLIQYYNGEERAKGNILERFSAQQFPDLHSELNLSSLELGDSALYFCASSAGGRPNTEAFFGQGTRLTVV.

This clone has only a few counts. V usage is TRBV7-9 and J usage is TRBJ1-3; 7 bases align to TRBD1. Germline assignment: CDR1 SEHNR and CDR2 FQNEAQ (reference sequence). J gave up 2 bases and V 2 bases, and 9 bases lay outside the gene matches. The length of the CDR3 is 17 residues. The CDR3, as DNA: TGTGCCAGCAGCTTAATAAAGACAGGGTCCACTGGAAACACCATATATTTT. Its translation is CASSLIKTGSTGNTIYF. The whole variable domain, filled in from reference TRBV7-9 and TRBJ1-3, reads DTGVSQNPRHKITKRGQNVTFRCDPISEHNRLYWYRQTLGQGPEFLTYFQNEAQLEKSRLLSDRFSAERPKGSFSTLEIQRTEQGDSAMYLCASSLIKTGSTGNTIYFGEGSWLTVV.

The chain links TRBV15 to TRBJ1-2; 7 bases align to TRBD1. V was pared by 0 bases and J by 7 bases, with 8 bases of the junction left unmatched. In germline, CDR1 is LNHNV, CDR2 YYDKDF (reference sequence). The CDR3 is 15 residues long. The CDR3 nucleotides read TGTGCCACCAGCAGAGATCCAGGGACAGTCCTTGGCTACACCTTC. Amino acid sequence: CATSRDPGTVLGYTF.

This clone was counted only a few times. The chain carries TRBV5-1 and TRBJ2-1; 13 positions agree with TRBD2. CDR1 and CDR2 from the germline V gene are SGHRS and YFSETQ. V lost 2 bases and J lost 10; bases outside the gene matches: 12. The CDR3 totals 17 residues. The DNA of the CDR3 is TGCGCCAGCAGCTTCCAGCAAACTAGCGGGGGGGCCGAAGAGCAGTTCTTC. As protein: CASSFQQTSGGAEEQFF.

This clone was found once. The V and J genes are TRBV4-1 and TRBJ1-2; 9 nucleotides match TRBD1. V was pared by 0 bases and J by 4 bases, with 6 bases of the junction left unmatched. Germline assignment: CDR1 MGHRA and CDR2 YSYEKL. CDR3 length: 16 residues. In nucleotides, the CDR3 is TGCGCCAGCAGCCAAGACTCGGGACAGGGCTTCTATGGCTACACCTTC. It is translated as CASSQDSGQGFYGYTF.

The chain combines TRBV18 with TRBJ1-2; tentative D call: TRBD1 (5 bases). V shed 4 bases and J shed 8 bases, with 11 bases lying between them. Germline CDR1 and CDR2: KGHSH and LQKENI. The length of the CDR3 is 12 residues. CDR3 DNA sequence: TGTGCCAGCTCACTCCAGGGAGGAGGCTACACCTTC. Protein sequence: CASSLQGGGYTF. Complete variable domain (other parts from reference TRBV18 and TRBJ1-2): NAGVMQNPRHLVRRRGQEARLRCSPMKGHSHVYWYRQLPEEGLKFMVYLQKENIIDESGMPKERFSAEFPKEGPSILRIQQVVRGDSAAYFCASSLQGGGYTFGSGTRLTVV.

In this sample, this clone turned up once. The genes are TRBV5-6 and TRBJ1-1; D possibly corresponds to TRBD1 (5 bases). Germline loops: CDR1 SGHDT, CDR2 YYEEEE. Trimming took 0 bases from V and 10 from J, leaving 19 bases between them. This CDR3 region has 15 residues. The CDR3 nucleotides are TGTGCCAGCAGCTTGGTGGGGACTGAGCTGATAGGAGCTTTCTTT. It translates to CASSLVGTELIGAFF.

J is TRBJ2-1 and V is TRBV11-3; TRBD2 aligns across 10 bases. With 1 base clipped from V and 6 bases from J, the junction kept 9 bases outside the gene matches. The CDR3 covers 17 residues. Per the germline V gene, CDR1 is SGHNT and CDR2 is YENEEA. In DNA, the CDR3 is TGTGCCAGCAGCTTAGGGGAGTGGGCTAGCGGGGGCAATGAGCAGTTCTTC. It is translated as CASSLGEWASGGNEQFF.

This chain connects TRBV12-3 or TRBV12-4 to TRBJ2-7; D gene ambiguous. The CDR3 runs 12 residues. V gave up 3 bases and J gave up 3 bases, with 6 bases separating them. The CDR3 is CASSLHNYEQYF. DNA for the CDR3: TGTGCCAGCAGTTTGCACAACTACGAGCAGTACTTC.

With respect to this clone: A single base is all that separates this from a far larger clone, so a read error is likely. This chain joins TRBV2 and TRBJ1-1; no firm D call. Per the germline V gene, CDR1 is SNHLY and CDR2 is FYNNEI. This CDR3 has 13 amino acids. V shed 5 bases and J shed 0 bases, with 7 bases lying between them. CDR3 loop: CASSLDLNTEAFF. In DNA, the CDR3 is TGTGCCAGCAGTTTAGACTTGAACACTGAAGCTTTCTTT.

This clone came up a few times. This chain connects TRBV5-5 to TRBJ1-1; TRBD1 matches 7 bases. Trimming at V came to 2 bases and at J to 0 bases, leaving 7 bases not matched to a gene. Germline V gene data show CDR1 as SGHKS and CDR2 as YYEKEE (reference sequence). This CDR3 contains 16 residues. This CDR3 is CASSFRQGMMNTEAFF. The CDR3 DNA sequence: TGTGCCAGCAGCTTCAGACAGGGCATGATGAACACTGAAGCTTTCTTT.

The chain combines TRBV20-1 with TRBJ1-2, with a possible D match to TRBD1 (5 bases). CDR3 length: 11 residues. Trimming cost V 2 bases and J 11 bases, with 12 bases left between them. Germline V CDR1 and CDR2: DFQATT, SNEGSKA (reference sequence). The DNA for the CDR3 is TGCAGTGCTAGAATCGCGGGGGGATACACCTTC. Encoded protein: CSARIAGGYTF.

The rearrangement uses TRBV6-1 and TRBJ1-5; no clear D. The CDR3 is 14 residues long. The germline V gene encodes CDR1 MNHNS and CDR2 SASEGT. V lost 2 bases and J 6 bases, leaving 11 bases between the germline ends. The CDR3: CASSENGGLQPQHF. In nucleotides, the CDR3 is TGTGCCAGCAGTGAAAATGGAGGGCTTCAGCCCCAGCATTTT.

CDR3 in amino acids: CASSPRTRGGSTDTQYF. DNA for the CDR3: TGCGCCAGCAGCCCCCGGACTCGCGGGGGAAGCACAGATACGCAGTATTTT. The chain joins TRBV5-1 to TRBJ2-3; 7 bases are shared with TRBD2. The V and J ends lost 4 bases and 0 bases, in that order; junction bases with no gene match: 11. Germline assignment: CDR1 SGHRS and CDR2 YFSETQ. The length of the CDR3 is 17 residues.

The chain combines TRBV6-2 or TRBV6-3 with TRBJ2-7; tentatively, D is TRBD2 (5 bases). V was clipped by 6 bases and J by 0 bases, with 12 bases between them. The length of the CDR3 is 14 residues. Germline V gives CDR1 MNHEY, CDR2 SVGEGT. CDR3 DNA: TGTGCCAGCAGCAAAAGCGGAACCTCCTACGAGCAGTACTTC. This translates into CASSKSGTSYEQYF.

V is TRBV6-5 and J is TRBJ2-7; 10 bases line up with TRBD1. The CDR3 sequence is 13 residues long. With 8 bases clipped from V and 5 bases from J, the junction kept 6 bases outside the gene matches. The germline gives CDR1 MNHEY, CDR2 SVGAGI. CDR3: CASGQGVVNEQYF. The CDR3 DNA reads as TGTGCCAGCGGACAGGGGGTAGTGAACGAGCAGTACTTC.

The rearrangement uses TRBV7-2 and TRBJ2-1, with D unresolved. CDR1 is SGHTA and CDR2 is FQGNSA in the germline V gene. CDR3 size: 16 residues. Trimming stripped 2 bases from V and 2 bases from J, with 13 bases between. The CDR3 bases are TGTGCCAGCAGCTTAAGACTCCTCTACCCCTACAATGAGCAGTTCTTC. It codes for CASSLRLLYPYNEQFF.

The CDR3 loop is CASSEGQGFYQPQHF. The CDR3 nucleotides are TGTGCCAGCAGTGAGGGCCAGGGGTTCTATCAGCCCCAGCATTTT. This sequence joins TRBV2 and TRBJ1-5, with D possibly matching TRBD1 (6 bases). Deletions cut 3 bases from V and 5 bases from J, with 14 bases between. CDR3 length: 15 residues. From germline, CDR1 is SNHLY and CDR2 FYNNEI. The complete variable domain, with remaining parts taken from reference TRBV2 and TRBJ1-5, reads EPEVTQTPSHQVTQMGQEVILRCVPISNHLYFYWYRQILGQKVEFLVSFYNNEISEKSEIFDDQFSVERPDGSNFTLKIRSTKLEDSAMYFCASSEGQGFYQPQHFGDGTRLSIL.

This sequence joins TRBV19 and TRBJ2-3; 8 bases line up with TRBD1. Germline CDR1 is LNHDA and CDR2 is SQIVND (reference sequence). This CDR3 comprises 14 residues. The junction had 5 bases not matched to a gene; V was cut back by 6 bases and J by 3 bases. This CDR3 reads CASRRTGRTDTQYF. The CDR3 DNA reads as TGTGCCAGTAGGCGGACAGGGCGTACAGATACGCAGTATTTT.

This clone was counted a single time. The chain is built from TRBV20-1 and TRBJ2-6, with 8 nucleotides matching TRBD1. The CDR3 has 18 amino acids. J lost 0 bases, V lost 3 bases, and 10 bases had no gene match. Germline lookup yields CDR1 DFQATT and CDR2 SNEGSKA (reference sequence). Here the CDR3 reads CSASTGRQGTSGANVLTF. As DNA, the CDR3 is TGCAGTGCTAGTACGGGCAGACAGGGGACCTCTGGGGCCAACGTCCTGACTTTC.